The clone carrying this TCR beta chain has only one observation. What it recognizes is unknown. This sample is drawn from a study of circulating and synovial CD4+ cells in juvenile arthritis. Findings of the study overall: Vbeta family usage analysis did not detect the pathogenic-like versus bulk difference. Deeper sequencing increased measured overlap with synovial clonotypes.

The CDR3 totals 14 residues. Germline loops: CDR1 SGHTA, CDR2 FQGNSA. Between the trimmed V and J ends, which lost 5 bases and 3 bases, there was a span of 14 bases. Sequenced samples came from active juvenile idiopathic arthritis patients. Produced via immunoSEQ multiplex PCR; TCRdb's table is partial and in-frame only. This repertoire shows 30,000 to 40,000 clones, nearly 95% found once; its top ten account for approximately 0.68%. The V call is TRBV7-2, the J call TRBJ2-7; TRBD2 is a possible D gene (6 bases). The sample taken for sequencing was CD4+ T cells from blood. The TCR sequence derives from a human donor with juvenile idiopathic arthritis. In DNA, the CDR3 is TGTGCCAGCAGCAGGGGACTTTCATTCTACGAGCAGTACTTC. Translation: CASSRGLSFYEQYF.